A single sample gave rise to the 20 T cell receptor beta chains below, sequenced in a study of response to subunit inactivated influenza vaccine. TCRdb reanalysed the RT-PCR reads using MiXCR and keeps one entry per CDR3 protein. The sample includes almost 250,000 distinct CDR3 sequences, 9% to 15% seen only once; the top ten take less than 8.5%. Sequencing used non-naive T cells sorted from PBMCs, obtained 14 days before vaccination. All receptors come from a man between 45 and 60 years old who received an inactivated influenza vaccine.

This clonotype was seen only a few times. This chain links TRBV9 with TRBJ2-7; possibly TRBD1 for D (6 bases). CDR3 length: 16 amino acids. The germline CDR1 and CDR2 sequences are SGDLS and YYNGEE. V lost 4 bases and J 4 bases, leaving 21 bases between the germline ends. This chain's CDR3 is CASSPQSGAGAYEQYF. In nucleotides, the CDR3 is TGTGCCAGCAGCCCTCAGAGTGGGGCAGGGGCGTACGAGCAGTACTTC.

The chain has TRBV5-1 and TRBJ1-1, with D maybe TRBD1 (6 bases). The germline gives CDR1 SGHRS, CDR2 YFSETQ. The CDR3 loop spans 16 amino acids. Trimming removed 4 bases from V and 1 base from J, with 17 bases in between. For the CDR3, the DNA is TGCGCCAGCAGCCCCGGGGGCGGACTGAGGAACACTGAAGCTTTCTTT. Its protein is CASSPGGGLRNTEAFF.

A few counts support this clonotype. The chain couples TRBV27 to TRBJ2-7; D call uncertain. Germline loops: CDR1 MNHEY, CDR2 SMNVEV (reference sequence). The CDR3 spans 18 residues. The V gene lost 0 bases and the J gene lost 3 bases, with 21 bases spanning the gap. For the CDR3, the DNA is TGTGCCAGCAGTTTATCGGGCGCAGACTGGCCCTACCTCTACGAGCAGTACTTC. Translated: CASSLSGADWPYLYEQYF.

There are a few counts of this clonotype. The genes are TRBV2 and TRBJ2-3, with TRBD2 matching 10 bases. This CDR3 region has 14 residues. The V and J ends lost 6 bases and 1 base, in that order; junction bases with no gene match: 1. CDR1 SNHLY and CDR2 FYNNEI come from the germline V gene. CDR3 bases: TGTGCCAGCAGAGGACTAGCGGGCACAGATACGCAGTATTTT. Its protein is CASRGLAGTDTQYF.

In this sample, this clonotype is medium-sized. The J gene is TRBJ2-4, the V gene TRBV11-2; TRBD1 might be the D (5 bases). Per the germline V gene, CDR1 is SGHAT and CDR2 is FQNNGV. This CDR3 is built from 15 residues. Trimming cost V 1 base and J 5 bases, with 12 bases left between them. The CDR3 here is CASSLGSGRENIQYF. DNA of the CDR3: TGTGCCAGCAGCTTAGGATCTGGCAGGGAAAACATTCAGTACTTC.

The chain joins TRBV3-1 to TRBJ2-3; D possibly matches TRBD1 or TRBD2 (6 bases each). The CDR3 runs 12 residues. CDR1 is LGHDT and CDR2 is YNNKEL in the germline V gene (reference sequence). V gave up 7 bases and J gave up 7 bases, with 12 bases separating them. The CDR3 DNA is TGTGCCAGCACGACCGGGGGCAATACGCAGTATTTT. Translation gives CASTTGGNTQYF.

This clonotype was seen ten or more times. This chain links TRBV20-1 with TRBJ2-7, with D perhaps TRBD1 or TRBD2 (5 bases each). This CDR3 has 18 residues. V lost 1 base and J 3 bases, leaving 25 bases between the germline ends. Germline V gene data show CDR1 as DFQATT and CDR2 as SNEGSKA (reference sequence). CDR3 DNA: TGCAGTGCTAGAGTAGGTTGGTCCCCTGGGGGTCAGAACTACGAGCAGTACTTC. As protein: CSARVGWSPGGQNYEQYF.

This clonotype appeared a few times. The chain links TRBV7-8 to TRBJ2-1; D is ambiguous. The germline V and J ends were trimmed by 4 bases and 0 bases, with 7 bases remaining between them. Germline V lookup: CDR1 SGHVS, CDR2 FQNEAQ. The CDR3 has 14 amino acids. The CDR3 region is CASSSASSYNEQFF. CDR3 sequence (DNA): TGTGCCAGCAGCTCGGCCAGCTCCTACAATGAGCAGTTCTTC.

CDR3 in DNA: TGTGCCAGCAGGATCGCCGGATGGAACACTGAAGCTTTCTTT. As protein: CASRIAGWNTEAFF. The chain joins TRBV12-3 or TRBV12-4 to TRBJ1-1; D uncertain. The length of the CDR3 is 14 residues. V lost 6 bases and J lost 1, with 12 bases in between.

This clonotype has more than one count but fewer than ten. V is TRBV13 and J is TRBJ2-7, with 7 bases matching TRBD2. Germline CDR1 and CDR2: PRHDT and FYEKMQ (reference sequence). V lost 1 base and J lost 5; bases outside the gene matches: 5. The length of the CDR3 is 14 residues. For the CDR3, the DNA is TGTGCCAGCAGCTTAGACCCCCTAGCGGACGAGCAGTACTTC. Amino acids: CASSLDPLADEQYF.

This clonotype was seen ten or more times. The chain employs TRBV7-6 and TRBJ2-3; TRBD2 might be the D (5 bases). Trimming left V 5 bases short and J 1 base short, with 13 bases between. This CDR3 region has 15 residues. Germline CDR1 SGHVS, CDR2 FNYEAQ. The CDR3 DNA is TGTGCCAGCAGCCGCGGGCCAGTGGGCACAGATACGCAGTATTTT. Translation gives CASSRGPVGTDTQYF.

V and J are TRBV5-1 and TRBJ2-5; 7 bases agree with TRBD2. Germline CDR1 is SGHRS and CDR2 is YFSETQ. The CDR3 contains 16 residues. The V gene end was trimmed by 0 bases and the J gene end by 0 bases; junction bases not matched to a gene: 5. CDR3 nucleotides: TGCGCCAGCAGCTTGGCCGTCGGGGGGTACCAAGAGACCCAGTACTTC. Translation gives CASSLAVGGYQETQYF.

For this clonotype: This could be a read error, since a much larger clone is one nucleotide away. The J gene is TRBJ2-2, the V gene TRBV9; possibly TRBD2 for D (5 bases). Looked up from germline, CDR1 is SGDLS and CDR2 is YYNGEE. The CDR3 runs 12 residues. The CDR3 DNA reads TGTGCCAGCAGCGTGGCGACCGGGGAGCTGTCTTTT. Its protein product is CASSVATGELSF.

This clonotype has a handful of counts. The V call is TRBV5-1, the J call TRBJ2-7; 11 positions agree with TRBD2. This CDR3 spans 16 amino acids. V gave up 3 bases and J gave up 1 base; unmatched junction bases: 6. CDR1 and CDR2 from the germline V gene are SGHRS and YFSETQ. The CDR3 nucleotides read TGCGCCAGCAGCTATGGGACTAGCGGTCTATCCTACGAGCAGTACTTC. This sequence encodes CASSYGTSGLSYEQYF.

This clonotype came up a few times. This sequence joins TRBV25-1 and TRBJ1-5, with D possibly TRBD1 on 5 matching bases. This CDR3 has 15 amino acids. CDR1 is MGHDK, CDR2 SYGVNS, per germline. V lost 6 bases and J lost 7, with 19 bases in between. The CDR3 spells CASRVFGREGQPQHF. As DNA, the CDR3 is TGTGCCAGCAGAGTATTTGGCAGGGAGGGGCAGCCCCAGCATTTT.

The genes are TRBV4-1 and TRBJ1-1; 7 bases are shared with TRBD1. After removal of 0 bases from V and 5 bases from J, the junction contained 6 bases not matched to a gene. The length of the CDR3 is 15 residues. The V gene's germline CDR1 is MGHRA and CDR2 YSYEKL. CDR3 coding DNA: TGCGCCAGCAGCCAAGATTCGAGGGGGCGGACTGAAGCTTTCTTT. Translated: CASSQDSRGRTEAFF.

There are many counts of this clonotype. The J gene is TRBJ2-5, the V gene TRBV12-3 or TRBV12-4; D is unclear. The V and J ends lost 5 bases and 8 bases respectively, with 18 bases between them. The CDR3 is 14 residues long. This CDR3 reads CASSKGPEITTQYF. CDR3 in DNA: TGTGCCAGCAGTAAAGGACCGGAGATTACTACCCAGTACTTC.

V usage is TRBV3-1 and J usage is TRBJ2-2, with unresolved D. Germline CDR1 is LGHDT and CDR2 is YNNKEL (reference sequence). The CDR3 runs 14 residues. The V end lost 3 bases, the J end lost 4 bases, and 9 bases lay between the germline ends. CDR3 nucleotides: TGTGCCAGCAGCCAGCCTCAGTTCACCGGGGAGCTGTTTTTT. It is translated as CASSQPQFTGELFF.

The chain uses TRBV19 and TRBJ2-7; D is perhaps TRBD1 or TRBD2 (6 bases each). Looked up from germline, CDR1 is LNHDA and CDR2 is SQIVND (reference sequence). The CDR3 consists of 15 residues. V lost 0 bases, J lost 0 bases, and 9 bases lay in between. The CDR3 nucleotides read TGTGCCAGTAGTATAGACGGAGGGGGCTCCTACGAGCAGTACTTC. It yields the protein CASSIDGGGSYEQYF.

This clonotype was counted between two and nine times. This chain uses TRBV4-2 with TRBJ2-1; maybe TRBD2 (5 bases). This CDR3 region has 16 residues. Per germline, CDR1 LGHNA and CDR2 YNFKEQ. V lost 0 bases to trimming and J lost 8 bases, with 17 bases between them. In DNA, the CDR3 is TGTGCCAGCAGCCAAGAAGAGGCTAGCTCCTTCGATGAGCAGTTCTTC. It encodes CASSQEEASSFDEQFF.